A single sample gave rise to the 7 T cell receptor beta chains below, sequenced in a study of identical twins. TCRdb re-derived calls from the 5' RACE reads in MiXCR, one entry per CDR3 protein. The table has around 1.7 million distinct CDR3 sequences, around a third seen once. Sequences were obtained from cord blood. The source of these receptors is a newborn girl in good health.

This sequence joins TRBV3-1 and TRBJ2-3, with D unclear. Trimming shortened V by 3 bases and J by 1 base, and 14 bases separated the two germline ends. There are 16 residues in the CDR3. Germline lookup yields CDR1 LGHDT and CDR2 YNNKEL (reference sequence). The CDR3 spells CASSQETLRGTDTQYF. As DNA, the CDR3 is TGTGCCAGCAGCCAGGAGACACTTCGGGGCACAGATACGCAGTATTTT.

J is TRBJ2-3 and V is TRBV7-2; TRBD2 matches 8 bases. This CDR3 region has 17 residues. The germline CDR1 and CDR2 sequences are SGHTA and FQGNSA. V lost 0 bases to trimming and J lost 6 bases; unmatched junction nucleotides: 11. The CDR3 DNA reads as TGTGCCAGCAGCTTAGCGCTGAGGCTAGCGGGTATTGATACGCAGTATTTT. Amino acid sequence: CASSLALRLAGIDTQYF. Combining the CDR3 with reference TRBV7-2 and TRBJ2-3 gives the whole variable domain GAGVSQSPSNKVTEKGKDVELRCDPISGHTALYWYRQSLGQGLEFLIYFQGNSAPDKSGLPSDRFSAERTGGSVSTLTIQRTQQEDSAVYLCASSLALRLAGIDTQYFGPGTRLTVL.

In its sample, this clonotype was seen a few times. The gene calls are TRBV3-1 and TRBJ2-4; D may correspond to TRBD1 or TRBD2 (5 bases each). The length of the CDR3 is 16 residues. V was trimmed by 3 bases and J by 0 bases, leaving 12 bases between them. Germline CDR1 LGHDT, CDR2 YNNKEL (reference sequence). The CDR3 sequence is CASSQTGALAKNIQYF. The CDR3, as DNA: TGTGCCAGCAGCCAGACCGGGGCGCTAGCCAAAAACATTCAGTACTTC. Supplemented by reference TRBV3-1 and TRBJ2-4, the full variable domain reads DTAVSQTPKYLVTQMGNDKSIKCEQNLGHDTMYWYKQDSKKFLKIMFSYNNKELIINETVPNRFSPKSPDKAHLNLHINSLELGDSAVYFCASSQTGALAKNIQYFGAGTRLSVL.

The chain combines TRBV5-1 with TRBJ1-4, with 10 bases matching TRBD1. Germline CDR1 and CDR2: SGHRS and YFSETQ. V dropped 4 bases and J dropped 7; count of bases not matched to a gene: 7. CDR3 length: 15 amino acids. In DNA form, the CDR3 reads TGCGCCAGCAGCAGAAGCGACAGGGGGCCTGAAAAACTGTTTTTT. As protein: CASSRSDRGPEKLFF.

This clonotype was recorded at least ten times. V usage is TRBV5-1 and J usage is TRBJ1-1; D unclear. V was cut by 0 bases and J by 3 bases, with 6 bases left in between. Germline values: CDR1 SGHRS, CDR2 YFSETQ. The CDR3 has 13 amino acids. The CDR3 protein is CASSLGQHTEAFF. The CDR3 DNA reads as TGCGCCAGCAGCTTGGGCCAACACACTGAAGCTTTCTTT.

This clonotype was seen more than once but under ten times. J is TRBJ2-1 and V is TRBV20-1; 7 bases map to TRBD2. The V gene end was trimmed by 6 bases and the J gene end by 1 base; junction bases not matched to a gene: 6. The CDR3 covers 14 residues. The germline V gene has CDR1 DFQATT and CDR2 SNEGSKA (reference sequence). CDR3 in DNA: TGCAGTGCCCCTAGCGGTTGGTCCTACAATGAGCAGTTCTTC. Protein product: CSAPSGWSYNEQFF.

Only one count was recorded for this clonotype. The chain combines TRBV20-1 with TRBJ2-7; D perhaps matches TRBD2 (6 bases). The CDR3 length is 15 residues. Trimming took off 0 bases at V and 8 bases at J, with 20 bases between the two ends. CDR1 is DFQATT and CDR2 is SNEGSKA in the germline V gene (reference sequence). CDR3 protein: CSARDRLVVGYKQYF. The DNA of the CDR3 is TGCAGTGCTAGAGATCGACTAGTGGTAGGGTACAAGCAGTACTTC.